This T cell receptor beta chain was recovered during a study of T cell responses to AZD1222 COVID-19 vaccine. Details on this clone: What it binds is unknown.

Study-wide findings and caveats: Repertoire samples came only from after the peak T cell response. Reports say nearly half of spike-specific TCRs go after unmutated variant regions.

Repertoires were generated with immunoSEQ multiplex PCR, while TCRdb's copy carries only in-frame clones and drops some. The data hold about 150,000 clones, with 93% observed a single time. Per germline, CDR1 SGHRS and CDR2 YFSETQ. Trimming removed 1 base at V and 4 bases at J, with 9 bases between. The CDR3 contains 14 residues. The rearrangement uses TRBV5-1 and TRBJ1-3; D gene ambiguous. The TCR was taken from an adult in good health. This specimen consisted of peripheral blood, obtained on day 0 of AZD1222 vaccination. The chain's CDR3 is CASSLLGFGNTIYF. The CDR3, as DNA: TGCGCCAGCAGCTTGTTGGGGTTCGGAAACACCATATATTTT. The full variable domain, rest sourced from reference TRBV5-1 and TRBJ1-3, is KAGVTQTPRYLIKTRGQQVTLSCSPISGHRSVSWYQQTPGQGLQFLFEYFSETQRNKGNFPGRFSGRQFSNSRSEMNVSTLELGDSALYLCASSLLGFGNTIYFGEGSWLTVV.